Listed below are T cell receptor beta chains from one sample, sequenced in a study of vaccination effects on CD4 cells after COVID-19. The antigens for these receptors are not known. The protocol was immunoSEQ multiplex PCR, while the TCRdb copy is restricted to in-frame clones and leaves out a portion. In the table there are fewer than 85,000 clones, about 79% of which are singletons. Sequencing used CD4+ T cells from PBMCs cultured with SARS-CoV-2 spike peptides, obtained before COVID-19 vaccination. The receptors come from a human donor who received a COVID-19 vaccine. CDR3s include the opening cysteine and the closing phenylalanine or tryptophan. Fields, in order: V gene, clone size, J gene, D gene, CDR3 protein, CDR3 DNA. The D gene is left open where the match is weak. Not every row has a clone size; where given, it reads once, few, many or a size class.

v_call: TRBV7-2
clone_size: -
j_call: TRBJ1-5
d_call: -
cdr3_aa: CASSLTEGQPQHF
cdr3_nt: TGTGCCAGCAGCTTAACTGAGGGGCAGCCCCAGCATTTT

v_call: TRBV28
clone_size: -
j_call: TRBJ1-5
d_call: TRBD1
cdr3_aa: CASRDLDRVDQPQHF
cdr3_nt: TGTGCCAGCAGGGACCTCGACAGGGTGGATCAGCCCCAGCATTTT

v_call: TRBV9
clone_size: -
j_call: TRBJ1-3
d_call: TRBD1
cdr3_aa: CASSVEGDRSTRSGNTIYF
cdr3_nt: TGTGCCAGCAGCGTAGAGGGGGACAGGTCGACGAGAAGTGGAAACACCATATATTTT

v_call: TRBV6-5
clone_size: -
j_call: TRBJ1-2
d_call: -
cdr3_aa: CASSYSSGGGYGYTF
cdr3_nt: TGTGCCAGCAGTTACTCGTCCGGGGGCGGTTATGGCTACACCTTC

v_call: TRBV5-6
clone_size: -
j_call: TRBJ2-2
d_call: TRBD1
cdr3_aa: CASGRTGGYTGELFF
cdr3_nt: TGTGCCAGCGGCCGGACAGGGGGCTACACCGGGGAGCTGTTTTTT

v_call: TRBV4-1
clone_size: -
j_call: TRBJ2-1
d_call: -
cdr3_aa: CASSQEGGRGREQFF
cdr3_nt: TGCGCCAGCAGCCAAGAGGGGGGGCGCGGACGCGAGCAGTTCTTC

v_call: TRBV19
clone_size: -
j_call: TRBJ2-5
d_call: TRBD2
cdr3_aa: CASSIRGGPETQYF
cdr3_nt: TGTGCCAGTAGTATCCGCGGGGGGCCGGAGACCCAGTACTTC

v_call: TRBV28
clone_size: once
j_call: TRBJ2-3
d_call: TRBD2
cdr3_aa: CALGLAGGDTQYF
cdr3_nt: TGTGCCCTGGGACTAGCGGGAGGGGATACGCAGTATTTT

v_call: TRBV28
clone_size: -
j_call: TRBJ1-2
d_call: TRBD1
cdr3_aa: CASSQRDRRYYGYTF
cdr3_nt: TGTGCCAGCAGTCAAAGGGACAGACGTTACTATGGCTACACCTTC

v_call: TRBV7-8
clone_size: few
j_call: TRBJ1-4
d_call: -
cdr3_aa: CASSQYRVRGEKLFF
cdr3_nt: TGTGCCAGCAGCCAGTACAGGGTGAGGGGTGAAAAACTGTTTTTT

v_call: TRBV2
clone_size: -
j_call: TRBJ1-6
d_call: TRBD1
cdr3_aa: CASSRQYSGTGIYNSPLHF
cdr3_nt: TGTGCCAGCAGTCGACAATATTCCGGGACAGGGATATATAATTCACCCCTCCACTTT

v_call: TRBV7-9
clone_size: -
j_call: TRBJ1-4
d_call: -
cdr3_aa: CASSPTGFYGEKLF
cdr3_nt: TGTGCCAGCAGTCCTACAGGATTTTATGGGGAAAAACTGTTT

v_call: TRBV11-1
clone_size: medium-sized
j_call: TRBJ1-1
d_call: TRBD1
cdr3_aa: CASSVGTGATEAFF
cdr3_nt: TGTGCCAGCAGCGTCGGGACAGGCGCCACTGAAGCTTTCTTT

v_call: TRBV5-1
clone_size: -
j_call: TRBJ2-3
d_call: TRBD1
cdr3_aa: CASSLGQGEYGDTQYF
cdr3_nt: TGCGCCAGCAGCTTGGGACAGGGTGAATACGGAGATACGCAGTATTTT

v_call: TRBV30
clone_size: -
j_call: TRBJ1-2
d_call: -
cdr3_aa: CAWRGYGYTF
cdr3_nt: TGTGCCTGGAGGGGCTATGGCTACACCTTC

v_call: TRBV6-6
clone_size: -
j_call: TRBJ1-2
d_call: TRBD1
cdr3_aa: CASSKQGAGGYTF
cdr3_nt: TGTGCCAGCAGTAAACAGGGGGCTGGGGGCTACACCTTC

v_call: TRBV18
clone_size: -
j_call: TRBJ1-5
d_call: TRBD1
cdr3_aa: CASSGGQARGGNQPQHF
cdr3_nt: TGTGCCAGCTCAGGCGGACAGGCCCGGGGCGGCAATCAGCCCCAGCATTTT

v_call: TRBV10-2
clone_size: -
j_call: TRBJ2-6
d_call: TRBD2
cdr3_aa: CASRDVGGGLSGANVLTF
cdr3_nt: TGCGCCAGCAGGGACGTTGGGGGGGGACTCTCTGGGGCCAACGTCCTGACTTTC

v_call: TRBV2
clone_size: -
j_call: TRBJ2-2
d_call: -
cdr3_aa: CASSVFQNTGELFF
cdr3_nt: TGTGCCAGCAGTGTGTTCCAGAACACCGGGGAGCTGTTTTTT

v_call: TRBV13
clone_size: -
j_call: TRBJ2-4
d_call: -
cdr3_aa: CASSLGSRSIQYF
cdr3_nt: TGTGCCAGCAGCTTGGGGAGCCGAAGCATTCAGTACTTC

v_call: TRBV18
clone_size: once
j_call: TRBJ1-6
d_call: -
cdr3_aa: CASSPPGPGGSPLHF
cdr3_nt: TGTGCCAGCTCACCTCCGGGACCCGGAGGATCACCCCTCCACTTT

v_call: TRBV11-1
clone_size: -
j_call: TRBJ2-2
d_call: -
cdr3_aa: CASSLVGAAGELFF
cdr3_nt: TGTGCCAGCAGCTTAGTCGGGGCCGCCGGGGAGCTGTTTTTT

v_call: TRBV30
clone_size: -
j_call: TRBJ1-2
d_call: -
cdr3_aa: CAWTLLLNYGYTF
cdr3_nt: TGTGCCTGGACTCTTCTTCTTAACTATGGCTACACCTTC

v_call: TRBV19
clone_size: -
j_call: TRBJ2-5
d_call: TRBD2
cdr3_aa: CASSSSSGGGETQYF
cdr3_nt: TGTGCCAGTAGTAGCTCTAGCGGGGGAGGGGAGACCCAGTACTTC

v_call: TRBV5-6
clone_size: -
j_call: TRBJ1-4
d_call: -
cdr3_aa: CASSFRSFNEKLFF
cdr3_nt: TGTGCCAGCAGCTTCCGGAGTTTTAATGAAAAACTGTTTTTT

v_call: TRBV24-1
clone_size: -
j_call: TRBJ1-2
d_call: TRBD1
cdr3_aa: CATRAQGVNGYTF
cdr3_nt: TGTGCCACCAGGGCGCAGGGGGTGAATGGCTACACCTTC

v_call: TRBV2
clone_size: -
j_call: TRBJ2-3
d_call: TRBD2
cdr3_aa: CASTLGGGDTQYF
cdr3_nt: TGTGCCAGCACTCTTGGGGGGGGTGATACGCAGTATTTT

v_call: TRBV5-1
clone_size: -
j_call: TRBJ2-3
d_call: TRBD2
cdr3_aa: CASSPTSGGAGDTQYF
cdr3_nt: TGCGCCAGCAGCCCGACTAGCGGGGGGGCCGGAGATACGCAGTATTTT

v_call: TRBV11-1
clone_size: -
j_call: TRBJ1-2
d_call: -
cdr3_aa: CASSFAPSANYGYTF
cdr3_nt: TGTGCCAGCAGCTTTGCTCCATCAGCTAACTATGGCTACACCTTC

v_call: TRBV7-3
clone_size: -
j_call: TRBJ2-3
d_call: -
cdr3_aa: CASSSNGLASTDTQYF
cdr3_nt: TGTGCCAGCAGCTCAAACGGGCTAGCTAGCACAGATACGCAGTATTTT

v_call: TRBV7-3
clone_size: few
j_call: TRBJ1-1
d_call: -
cdr3_aa: CASSSQAQNTEAFF
cdr3_nt: TGTGCCAGCAGCTCCCAAGCTCAGAACACTGAAGCTTTCTTT

v_call: TRBV5-1
clone_size: -
j_call: TRBJ2-5
d_call: TRBD1
cdr3_aa: CASSPDRAGETQYF
cdr3_nt: TGCGCCAGCAGCCCGGACAGGGCGGGAGAGACCCAGTACTTC

v_call: TRBV24-1
clone_size: -
j_call: TRBJ1-4
d_call: TRBD1
cdr3_aa: CATSDPGTGDEKLFF
cdr3_nt: TGTGCCACCAGTGATCCCGGGACAGGGGATGAAAAACTGTTTTTT

v_call: TRBV7-9
clone_size: -
j_call: TRBJ1-2
d_call: -
cdr3_aa: CASSAQGGYGYTF
cdr3_nt: TGTGCCAGCAGCGCACAGGGAGGATATGGCTACACCTTC

v_call: TRBV14
clone_size: -
j_call: TRBJ1-1
d_call: -
cdr3_aa: CASSQGDRLKNTEAFF
cdr3_nt: TGTGCCAGCAGCCAAGGGGACCGACTAAAGAACACTGAAGCTTTCTTT

v_call: TRBV7-2
clone_size: -
j_call: TRBJ1-2
d_call: -
cdr3_aa: CASSLSVGNYGYTF
cdr3_nt: TGTGCCAGCAGCTTATCAGTAGGGAACTATGGCTACACCTTC

v_call: TRBV12-3/TRBV12-4
clone_size: -
j_call: TRBJ1-2
d_call: TRBD1
cdr3_aa: CASSFGTANGYTF
cdr3_nt: TGTGCCAGCAGCTTCGGGACAGCAAATGGCTACACCTTC

v_call: TRBV6-1
clone_size: -
j_call: TRBJ2-6
d_call: -
cdr3_aa: CASSERQMSSGANVLTF
cdr3_nt: TGTGCCAGCAGTGAACGACAGATGTCTTCTGGGGCCAACGTCCTGACTTTC

v_call: TRBV7-3
clone_size: -
j_call: TRBJ2-3
d_call: TRBD2
cdr3_aa: CASSLTSGTDTQYF
cdr3_nt: TGTGCCAGCAGCTTGACTAGCGGCACAGATACGCAGTATTTT

v_call: TRBV5-1
clone_size: -
j_call: TRBJ2-2
d_call: -
cdr3_aa: CASSPLVWGRGGPNTGELFF
cdr3_nt: TGCGCCAGCAGCCCCCTTGTGTGGGGGCGCGGGGGCCCAAACACCGGGGAGCTGTTTTTT

v_call: TRBV25-1
clone_size: -
j_call: TRBJ2-1
d_call: -
cdr3_aa: CASSDLRATNEQFF
cdr3_nt: TGTGCCAGCAGTGATCTCAGGGCGACTAATGAGCAGTTCTTC

v_call: TRBV6-2/TRBV6-3
clone_size: -
j_call: TRBJ1-5
d_call: -
cdr3_aa: CASSYFSGGQPQHF
cdr3_nt: TGTGCCAGCAGTTACTTCTCCGGGGGACAGCCCCAGCATTTT

v_call: TRBV18
clone_size: -
j_call: TRBJ1-5
d_call: -
cdr3_aa: CASSPQGVDQPQHF
cdr3_nt: TGTGCCAGCTCACCACAGGGGGTAGATCAGCCCCAGCATTTT

v_call: TRBV4-1
clone_size: -
j_call: TRBJ2-2
d_call: -
cdr3_aa: CASSQGRGMVTGELFF
cdr3_nt: TGCGCCAGCAGCCAAGGGAGGGGCATGGTCACCGGGGAGCTGTTTTTT

v_call: TRBV9
clone_size: -
j_call: TRBJ1-2
d_call: -
cdr3_aa: CASSVAGNYGYTF
cdr3_nt: TGTGCCAGCAGCGTAGCGGGGAACTATGGCTACACCTTC

v_call: TRBV6-5
clone_size: -
j_call: TRBJ2-5
d_call: -
cdr3_aa: CASSSTWTVQETQYF
cdr3_nt: TGTGCCAGCAGTTCCACGTGGACAGTCCAAGAGACCCAGTACTTC

v_call: TRBV2
clone_size: -
j_call: TRBJ2-2
d_call: TRBD1
cdr3_aa: CASSLDRGNTGELFF
cdr3_nt: TGTGCCAGCAGCCTGGACAGGGGGAACACCGGGGAGCTGTTTTTT

v_call: TRBV5-4
clone_size: -
j_call: TRBJ2-5
d_call: TRBD1
cdr3_aa: CASSPVDRGGETQYF
cdr3_nt: TGTGCCAGCAGCCCAGTCGACAGGGGGGGAGAGACCCAGTACTTC

v_call: TRBV6-6
clone_size: -
j_call: TRBJ1-4
d_call: -
cdr3_aa: CASSLDWVEKLFF
cdr3_nt: TGTGCCAGCAGTCTAGATTGGGTTGAAAAACTGTTTTTT

v_call: TRBV15
clone_size: -
j_call: TRBJ2-5
d_call: -
cdr3_aa: CATSRAGGGMETQYF
cdr3_nt: TGTGCCACCAGCAGAGCAGGGGGGGGCATGGAGACCCAGTACTTC

v_call: TRBV2
clone_size: -
j_call: TRBJ2-1
d_call: TRBD1
cdr3_aa: CASNGQGSSYNEQFF
cdr3_nt: TGTGCCAGCAACGGACAGGGCAGCTCCTACAATGAGCAGTTCTTC

v_call: TRBV10-3
clone_size: once
j_call: TRBJ1-1
d_call: TRBD1
cdr3_aa: CAISERQGAGEAFF
cdr3_nt: TGTGCCATCAGTGAGAGACAGGGGGCGGGTGAAGCTTTCTTT